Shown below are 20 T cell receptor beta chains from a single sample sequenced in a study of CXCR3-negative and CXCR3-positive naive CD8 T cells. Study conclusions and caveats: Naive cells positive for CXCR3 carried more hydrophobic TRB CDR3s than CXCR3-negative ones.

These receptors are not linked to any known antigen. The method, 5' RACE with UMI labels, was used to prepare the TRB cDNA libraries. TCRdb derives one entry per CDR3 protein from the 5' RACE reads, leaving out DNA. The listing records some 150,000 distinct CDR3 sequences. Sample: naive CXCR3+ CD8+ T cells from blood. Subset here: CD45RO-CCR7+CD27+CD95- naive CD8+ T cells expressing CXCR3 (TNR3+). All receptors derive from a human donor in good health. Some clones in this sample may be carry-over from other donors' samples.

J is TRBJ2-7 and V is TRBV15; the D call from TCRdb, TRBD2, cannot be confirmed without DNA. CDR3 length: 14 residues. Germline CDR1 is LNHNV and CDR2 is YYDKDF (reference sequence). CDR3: CATSRTAGTYEQYF.

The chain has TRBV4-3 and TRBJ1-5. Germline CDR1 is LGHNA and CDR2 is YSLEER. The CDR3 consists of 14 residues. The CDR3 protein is CASSQDGLDRPQHF.

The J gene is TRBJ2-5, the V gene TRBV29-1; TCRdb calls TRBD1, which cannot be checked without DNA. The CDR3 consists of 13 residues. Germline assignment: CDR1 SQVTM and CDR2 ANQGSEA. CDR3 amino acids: CSVAKDIQETQYF.

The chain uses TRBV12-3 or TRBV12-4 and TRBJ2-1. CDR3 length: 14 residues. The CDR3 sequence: CASSPFESNNEQFF.

CDR3 in amino acids: CASSSGQGNEKLFF. The chain couples TRBV28 to TRBJ1-4; TCRdb's D call, TRBD1, is unchecked because there is no DNA. Germline lookup yields CDR1 MDHEN and CDR2 SYDVKM. The CDR3 is 14 residues long.

CDR3 sequence: CASSFYWDGGNTDTQYF. This chain joins TRBV12-3 or TRBV12-4 and TRBJ2-3; the TRBD1 assignment by TCRdb is unverifiable without DNA. The CDR3 is 17 residues long.

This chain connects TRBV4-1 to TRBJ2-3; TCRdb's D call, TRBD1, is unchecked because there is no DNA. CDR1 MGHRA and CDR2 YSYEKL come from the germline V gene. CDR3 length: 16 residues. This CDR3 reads CASSQKGQAWDPSQYF.

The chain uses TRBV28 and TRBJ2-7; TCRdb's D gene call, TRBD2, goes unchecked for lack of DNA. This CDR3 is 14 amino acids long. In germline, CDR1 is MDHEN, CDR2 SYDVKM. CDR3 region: CASRPTSATYEQYF.

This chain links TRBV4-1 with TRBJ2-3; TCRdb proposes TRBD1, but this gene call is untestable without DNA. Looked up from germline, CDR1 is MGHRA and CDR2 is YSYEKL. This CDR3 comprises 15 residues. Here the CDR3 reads CASSQGTGGADTQYF.

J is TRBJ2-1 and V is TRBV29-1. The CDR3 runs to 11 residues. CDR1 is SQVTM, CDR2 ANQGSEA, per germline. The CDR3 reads CSVERRGEQFF.

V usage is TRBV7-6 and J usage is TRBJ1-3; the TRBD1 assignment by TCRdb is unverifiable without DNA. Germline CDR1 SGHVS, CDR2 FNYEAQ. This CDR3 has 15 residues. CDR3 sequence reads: CASSLYRGQGNTIYF.

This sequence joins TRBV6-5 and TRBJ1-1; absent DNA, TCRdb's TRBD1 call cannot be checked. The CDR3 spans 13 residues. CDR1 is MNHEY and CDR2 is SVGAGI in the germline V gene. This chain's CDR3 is CASRAGTGTEAFF.

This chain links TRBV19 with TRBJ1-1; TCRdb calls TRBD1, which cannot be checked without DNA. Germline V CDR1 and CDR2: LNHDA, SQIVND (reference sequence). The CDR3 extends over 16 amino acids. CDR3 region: CASSYPPGPQNTEAFF.

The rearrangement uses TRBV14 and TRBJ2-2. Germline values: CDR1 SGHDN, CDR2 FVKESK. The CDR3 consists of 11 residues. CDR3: CASSQIGELFF.

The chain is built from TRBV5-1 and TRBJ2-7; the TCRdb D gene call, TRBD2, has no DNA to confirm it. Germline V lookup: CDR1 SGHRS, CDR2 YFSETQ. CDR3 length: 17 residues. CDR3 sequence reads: CASSLEGLAVTPVEQYF. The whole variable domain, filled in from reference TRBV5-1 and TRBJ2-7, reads KAGVTQTPRYLIKTRGQQVTLSCSPISGHRSVSWYQQTPGQGLQFLFEYFSETQRNKGNFPGRFSGRQFSNSRSEMNVSTLELGDSALYLCASSLEGLAVTPVEQYFGPGTRLTVT.

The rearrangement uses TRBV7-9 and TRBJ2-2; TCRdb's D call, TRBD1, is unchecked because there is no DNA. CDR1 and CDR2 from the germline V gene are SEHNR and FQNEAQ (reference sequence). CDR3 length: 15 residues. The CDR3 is CASSRATVNTGELFF. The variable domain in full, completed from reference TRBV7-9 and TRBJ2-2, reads DTGVSQNPRHKITKRGQNVTFRCDPISEHNRLYWYRQTLGQGPEFLTYFQNEAQLEKSRLLSDRFSAERPKGSFSTLEIQRTEQGDSAMYLCASSRATVNTGELFFGEGSRLTVL.

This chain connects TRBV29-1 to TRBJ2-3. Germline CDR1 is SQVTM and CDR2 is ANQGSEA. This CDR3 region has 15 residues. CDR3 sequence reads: CSVGLGVPSTDTQYF.

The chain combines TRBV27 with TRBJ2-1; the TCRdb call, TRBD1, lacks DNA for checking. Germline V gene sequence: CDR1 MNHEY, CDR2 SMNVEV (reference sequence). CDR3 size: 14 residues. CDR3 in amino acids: CASSPRTVIDEQFF.

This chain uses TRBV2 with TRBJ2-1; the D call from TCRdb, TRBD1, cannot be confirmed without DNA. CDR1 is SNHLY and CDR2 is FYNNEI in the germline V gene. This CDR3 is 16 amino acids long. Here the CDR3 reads CASSSMGEGFYNEQFF.

The CDR3 here is CSVEVGAEQFF. The chain carries TRBV29-1 and TRBJ2-1. This CDR3 contains 11 residues. The V gene's germline CDR1 is SQVTM and CDR2 ANQGSEA.